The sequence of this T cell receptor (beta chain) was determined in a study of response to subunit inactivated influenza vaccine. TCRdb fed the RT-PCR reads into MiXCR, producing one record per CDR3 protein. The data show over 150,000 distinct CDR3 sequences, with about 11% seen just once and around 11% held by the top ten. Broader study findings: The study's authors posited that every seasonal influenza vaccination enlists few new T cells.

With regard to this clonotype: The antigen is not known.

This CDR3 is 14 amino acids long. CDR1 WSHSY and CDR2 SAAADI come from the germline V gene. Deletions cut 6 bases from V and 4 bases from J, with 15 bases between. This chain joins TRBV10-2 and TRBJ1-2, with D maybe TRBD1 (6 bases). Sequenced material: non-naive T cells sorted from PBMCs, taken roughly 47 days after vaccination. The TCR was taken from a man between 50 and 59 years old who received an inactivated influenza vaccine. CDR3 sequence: CASSGGGLVYGYTF. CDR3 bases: TGCGCCAGCAGCGGAGGGGGGCTTGTCTATGGCTACACCTTC.